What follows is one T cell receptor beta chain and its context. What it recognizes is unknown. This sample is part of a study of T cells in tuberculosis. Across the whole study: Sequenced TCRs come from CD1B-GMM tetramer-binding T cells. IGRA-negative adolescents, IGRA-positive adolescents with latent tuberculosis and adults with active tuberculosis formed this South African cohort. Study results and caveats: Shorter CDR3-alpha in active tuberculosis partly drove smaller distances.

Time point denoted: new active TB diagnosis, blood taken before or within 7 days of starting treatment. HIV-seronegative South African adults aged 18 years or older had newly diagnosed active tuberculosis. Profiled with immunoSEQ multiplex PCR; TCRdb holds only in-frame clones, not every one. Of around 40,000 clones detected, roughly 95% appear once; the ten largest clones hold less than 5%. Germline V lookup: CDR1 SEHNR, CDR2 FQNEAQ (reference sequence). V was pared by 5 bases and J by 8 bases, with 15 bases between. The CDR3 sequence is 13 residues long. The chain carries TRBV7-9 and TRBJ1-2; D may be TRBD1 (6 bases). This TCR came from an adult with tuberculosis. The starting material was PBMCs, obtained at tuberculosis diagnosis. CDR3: CASSVTSGDGYTF. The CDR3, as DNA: TGTGCCAGCAGCGTCACCTCAGGGGACGGCTACACCTTC.